These T cell receptor beta chains were read from a single sample in a study of blood T cell repertoires in COVID-19. The method was immunoSEQ multiplex PCR; TCRdb's version includes in-frame clones alone and lacks a portion of them. The repertoire includes over 120,000 clones, approximately 89% of them detected once, and roughly 1.6% sits in the top ten. The specimen sequenced was peripheral blood. The receptors were gathered from a woman between 50 and 59 years old with acute or convalescent COVID-19. The CDR3 runs from the conserved cysteine through the conserved F or W.

>TRBV19|TRBJ1-2
CASSIGEASEGPYGYTF
>TRBV5-1|TRBJ1-6
CASSKDRGESPLHF
>TRBV13|TRBJ1-2
CASSLEDRTRFYGYTF
>TRBV19|TRBJ1-3
CASSIISGNTIYF
>TRBV10-3|TRBJ2-3
CAISRSFSRGTDTQYF
>TRBV6-6|TRBJ1-1
CASSTGTDENTEAFF
>TRBV5-6|TRBJ1-4
CASSLEYGLRGHREKLFF
>TRBV2|TRBJ2-7
CASSVGDLLKGEQYF
>TRBV4-2|TRBJ1-3
CASSLRDWDGNTIYF
>TRBV30|TRBJ1-4
CAWRDRGEREKLFF
>TRBV4-1|TRBJ2-5
CASSQGGGTRQETQYF
>TRBV5-4|TRBJ2-5
CASSLGAHSRQETQYF
>TRBV5-4|TRBJ1-1
CASSSRNTEAFF
>TRBV28|TRBJ2-1
CASTWGGGAYNEQFF
>TRBV5-1|TRBJ1-2
CASSWDSYGYTF
>TRBV6-5|TRBJ1-5
CASSYPDRGRQPQHF
>TRBV7-3|TRBJ2-2
CASSLQANTGELFF
>TRBV7-9|TRBJ2-6
CASSYTGYGANVLTF
>TRBV7-2|TRBJ1-5
CASSLAVGGRVWPQHF
>TRBV28|TRBJ1-6
CASGLLRRDSPLHF
>TRBV29-1|TRBJ1-1
CSVAPREQSEAFF
>TRBV5-4|TRBJ1-6
CASSFSRTGGSPLHF
>TRBV7-9|TRBJ1-2
CASRTTGPLYGYTF
>TRBV11-2|TRBJ2-5
CASSLEGRVETQYF
>TRBV7-8|TRBJ2-7
CASSSQWASGGSYEQYF
>TRBV19|TRBJ2-5
CASSTMGQVGETQYF
>TRBV7-9|TRBJ1-2
CASSLDTREGAGGYGYTF
>TRBV11-2|TRBJ2-3
CASSSTPGQISTDTQYF
>TRBV21-1|TRBJ2-2
CASSKGQFRWGQFAGELFF
>TRBV19|TRBJ2-2
CASSILAGSTGELFF
>TRBV4-2|TRBJ2-1
CASSHENNEQFF
>TRBV11-2|TRBJ1-1
CASSSGLPGTEAFF
>TRBV10-3|TRBJ1-5
CAISLQGNQPQHF
>TRBV7-2|TRBJ2-5
CASSLGLASETQYF
>TRBV7-3|TRBJ1-3
CASSSTGSGNTIYF
>TRBV19|TRBJ1-2
CASSIGGSGYTF
>TRBV5-4|TRBJ2-7
CASSGRAREYEQYF
>TRBV27|TRBJ1-1
CASSLSRNTEAFF
>TRBV6-5|TRBJ1-2
CASSSDRAGYTF
>TRBV19|TRBJ1-3
CASSIARSNTIYF
>TRBV3-1/TRBV3-2|TRBJ2-7
CASSRGIPYEQYF
>TRBV4-1|TRBJ2-3
CASSQETTSGRDTQYF
>TRBV7-9|TRBJ2-7
CASSSTRGDKKGDAYEQYF
>TRBV6-2/TRBV6-3|TRBJ2-3
CASSYTQANPETDTQYF